Below are 29 T cell receptor beta chains sequenced from a single sample in a study of T cell repertoires in cytomegalovirus infection. TCRdb re-called the reads with MiXCR, one entry per CDR3 protein. The table shows 250,000 or so distinct CDR3 sequences, with 15% to 20% occurring only once. The sample consisted of CD8+ T cells from PBMCs. These receptor sequences come from a human donor in good health (CMV status not recorded). Some clones in this sample may be carry-over from other donors' samples.

This clonotype was detected only a few times. CDR3 DNA: TGCGCCAGCAGTGAGTCACAGGGATTCCCTGAAGCTTTCTTT. This encodes CASSESQGFPEAFF. This chain joins TRBV10-2 and TRBJ1-1; a weak D match, TRBD1 (6 bases). V was shortened by 0 bases and J by 6 bases, with 11 bases between the two germline ends. The germline gives CDR1 WSHSY, CDR2 SAAADI. CDR3 length: 14 residues.

J is TRBJ2-2 and V is TRBV7-9; D not resolved. The CDR3 totals 16 residues. Germline V gene sequence: CDR1 SEHNR, CDR2 FQNEAQ (reference sequence). Trimming pared 3 bases from V and 0 bases from J, leaving 11 bases between. CDR3 loop: CASSFGRPANTGELFF. The CDR3 DNA follows: TGTGCCAGCAGCTTTGGCAGACCCGCGAACACCGGGGAGCTGTTTTTT.

The rearrangement joins TRBV6-1 to TRBJ1-1; D is unresolved. Germline V gives CDR1 MNHNS, CDR2 SASEGT. V shed 5 bases and J shed 1 base, with 14 bases lying between them. The CDR3 has 15 residues. In nucleotides, the CDR3 is TGTGCCAGCAGTTATTCGCAGGATTGGAACACTGAAGCTTTCTTT. It codes for CASSYSQDWNTEAFF.

This chain links TRBV5-6 with TRBJ2-7; 8 bases line up with TRBD1. Germline V gene sequence: CDR1 SGHDT, CDR2 YYEEEE. V gave up 4 bases and J gave up 2 bases; unmatched junction bases: 8. This CDR3 has 15 amino acids. The CDR3 loop is CASSGGQGPTYEQYF. The CDR3 bases are TGTGCCAGCAGCGGTGGACAGGGCCCTACCTACGAGCAGTACTTC. The complete variable domain, with remaining parts taken from reference TRBV5-6 and TRBJ2-7, reads DAGVTQSPTHLIKTRGQQVTLRCSPKSGHDTVSWYQQALGQGPQFIFQYYEEEERQRGNFPDRFSGHQFPNYSSELNVNALLLGDSALYLCASSGGQGPTYEQYFGPGTRLTVT.

This clonotype was recorded many times. The chain combines TRBV7-3 with TRBJ2-3, with D perhaps TRBD2 (6 bases). The CDR3 contains 19 residues. V was pared by 1 base and J by 4 bases, with 24 bases between. Per germline, CDR1 SGHTA and CDR2 FQGTGA. The CDR3 DNA reads TGTGCCAGCAGCTTAATGGGTTCCAGACTAGTGTCCCCGTCAGATACGCAGTATTTT. Translating gives CASSLMGSRLVSPSDTQYF.

This clonotype was found many times. The V gene is TRBV20-1, the J gene TRBJ2-6; TRBD2 matches at 8 bases. V shed 5 bases and J 2 bases; nucleotides not matched to a gene: 14. Germline loops: CDR1 DFQATT, CDR2 SNEGSKA (reference sequence). The CDR3 totals 18 residues. Here the CDR3 DNA reads TGCAGTGCTCTTCCGCCGGGGGGGCTTTCAACTGGGGCCAACGTCCTGACTTTC. Its protein is CSALPPGGLSTGANVLTF.

This clonotype has just a few counts. The chain carries TRBV19 and TRBJ1-1; a weak D match, TRBD1 (6 bases). The CDR3 has 16 amino acids. The V end lost 3 bases, the J end lost 1 base, and 15 bases lay between the germline ends. In germline, CDR1 is LNHDA, CDR2 SQIVND (reference sequence). Written as DNA, the CDR3 is TGTGCCAGTAGTATCGGGGGCCTACACCAGAACACTGAAGCTTTCTTT. Translation: CASSIGGLHQNTEAFF. Together with reference TRBV19 and TRBJ1-1, the CDR3 gives the full variable domain: DGGITQSPKYLFRKEGQNVTLSCEQNLNHDAMYWYRQDPGQGLRLIYYSQIVNDFQKGDIAEGYSVSREKKESFPLTVTSAQKNPTAFYLCASSIGGLHQNTEAFFGQGTRLTVV.

CDR3 in amino acids: CASSDPHREVRPNYGYTF. CDR3 coding DNA: TGTGCCAGCAGTGATCCACATCGGGAGGTTCGACCTAACTATGGCTACACCTTC. This chain joins TRBV2 and TRBJ1-2; D unclear. Germline CDR1 and CDR2: SNHLY and FYNNEI. The CDR3 is 18 residues long. The V end was cut by 3 bases, the J end by 0 bases, with 20 bases between.

The chain couples TRBV9 to TRBJ2-1; 12 nucleotides match TRBD1. The CDR3 contains 17 residues. V shed 0 bases and J 4 bases; nucleotides not matched to a gene: 5. Germline values: CDR1 SGDLS, CDR2 YYNGEE. The CDR3 sequence: CASSVGGGQGAYNEQFF. The DNA of the CDR3 is TGTGCCAGCAGCGTAGGGGGGGGACAGGGGGCATACAATGAGCAGTTCTTC. The entire variable domain, with the rest obtained from reference TRBV9 and TRBJ2-1, is as follows: DSGVTQTPKHLITATGQRVTLRCSPRSGDLSVYWYQQSLDQGLQFLIQYYNGEERAKGNILERFSAQQFPDLHSELNLSSLELGDSALYFCASSVGGGQGAYNEQFFGPGTRLTVL.

This clonotype was detected only a few times. This chain connects TRBV20-1 to TRBJ1-6; D call uncertain. Germline CDR1 is DFQATT and CDR2 is SNEGSKA (reference sequence). Trimming took 3 bases from V and 0 from J, leaving 9 bases between them. The CDR3 consists of 15 residues. The CDR3 region is CSARAHSSYNSPLHF. Written as DNA, the CDR3 is TGCAGTGCTAGGGCTCATAGCTCCTATAATTCACCCCTCCACTTT.

This clonotype was detected only a few times. The CDR3 DNA reads TGTGCCAGCGGGGATTTAGGGATGGACACTGAAGCTTTCTTT. It translates to CASGDLGMDTEAFF. The chain links TRBV12-3 or TRBV12-4 to TRBJ1-1; D ambiguous. The CDR3 runs to 14 residues. V was cut by 8 bases and J by 3 bases, with 16 bases left in between.

In this sample, this clonotype turned up many times. This chain joins TRBV11-2 and TRBJ2-1; D not resolved. Germline V CDR1 and CDR2: SGHAT, FQNNGV. V was clipped by 0 bases and J by 0 bases, with 9 bases between them. This CDR3 has 16 residues. CDR3 nucleotide sequence: TGTGCCAGCAGCTTAGATCCGGGTAGCTCCTACAATGAGCAGTTCTTC. It specifies CASSLDPGSSYNEQFF.

This clonotype was recorded many times. The chain employs TRBV7-9 and TRBJ2-7; D may be TRBD1 or TRBD2 (5 bases each). The germline CDR1 and CDR2 sequences are SEHNR and FQNEAQ (reference sequence). The V gene lost 3 bases and the J gene lost 5 bases, with 14 bases spanning the gap. The CDR3 is 14 residues long. CDR3 in DNA: TGTGCCAGCAGCTTTGCCGGGGCTTACGACGAGCAGTACTTC. Residues: CASSFAGAYDEQYF.

This clonotype was found many times. This chain links TRBV6-2 or TRBV6-3 with TRBJ2-7; no clear D gene. Germline V gene lookup returns CDR1 MNHEY and CDR2 SVGEGT. This CDR3 is built from 14 residues. Trimming took off 0 bases at V and 3 bases at J, with 9 bases between the two ends. In DNA form, the CDR3 reads TGTGCCAGCAGTTACTCGGGATATATCTACGAGCAGTACTTC. As protein: CASSYSGYIYEQYF.

This clonotype was detected ten times or more. The chain uses TRBV7-9 and TRBJ2-3; tentatively, D is TRBD2 (6 bases). This CDR3 comprises 15 residues. Germline V gene sequence: CDR1 SEHNR, CDR2 FQNEAQ (reference sequence). The germline V and J ends were trimmed by 1 base and 3 bases, with 11 bases remaining between them. The CDR3 protein is CASSLEGGRTDTQYF. CDR3 nucleotide sequence: TGTGCCAGCAGCTTAGAAGGAGGGAGGACAGATACGCAGTATTTT.

This clonotype has more than one count but fewer than ten. The chain is built from TRBV20-1 and TRBJ2-3; TRBD2 is a possible D gene (6 bases). This CDR3 contains 16 residues. The germline V gene encodes CDR1 DFQATT and CDR2 SNEGSKA (reference sequence). V shed 0 bases and J shed 0 bases, with 13 bases lying between them. The CDR3 protein is CSARDRGSWSTDTQYF. The CDR3 nucleotides read TGCAGTGCTAGAGATCGGGGGAGCTGGAGCACAGATACGCAGTATTTT.

This rearrangement joins TRBV6-2 or TRBV6-3 to TRBJ2-5, with TRBD1 matching 8 bases. The CDR3 loop spans 16 amino acids. V was pared by 6 bases and J by 2 bases, with 11 bases of the junction left unmatched. CDR1 MNHEY and CDR2 SVGEGT come from the germline V gene. CDR3 nucleotide sequence: TGTGCCAGCAGGGAAAGGCCCGACAGGGGACAAGAGACCCAGTACTTC. This encodes CASRERPDRGQETQYF.

The CDR3 bases are TGTGCCACCAGCAGACCGACAGGGGAGAATTACAATGAGCAGTTCTTC. The encoded protein is CATSRPTGENYNEQFF. V is TRBV15 and J is TRBJ2-1, with 8 bases lining up with TRBD1. From germline, CDR1 is LNHNV and CDR2 YYDKDF (reference sequence). The J segment lost 4 bases and the V segment lost 2 bases, leaving 7 bases of the junction unmatched. The CDR3 is 16 residues long.

This clonotype was observed a few times. This sequence joins TRBV4-2 and TRBJ2-1; 9 positions agree with TRBD2. Per germline, CDR1 LGHNA and CDR2 YNFKEQ. Trimming took 3 bases from V and 4 from J; bases not matched to a gene: 4. CDR3 length equals 15 residues. CDR3 amino acids: CASSQSGGTYNEQFF. In DNA form, the CDR3 reads TGTGCCAGCAGCCAGAGCGGGGGGACGTACAATGAGCAGTTCTTC.

This clonotype appeared many times. The chain is built from TRBV7-9 and TRBJ1-1; D perhaps matches TRBD1 (6 bases). The V gene lost 8 bases and the J gene lost 1 base, with 17 bases spanning the gap. Per the germline V gene, CDR1 is SEHNR and CDR2 is FQNEAQ (reference sequence). This CDR3 spans 15 amino acids. CDR3 region: CASPPDRPGNTEAFF. As DNA, the CDR3 is TGTGCCAGCCCCCCCGACAGGCCGGGGAACACTGAAGCTTTCTTT.

A few counts support this clonotype. The chain joins TRBV11-3 to TRBJ2-1; TRBD2 aligns across 13 bases. V gave up 1 base and J gave up 8 bases; unmatched junction bases: 5. Germline lookup yields CDR1 SGHNT and CDR2 YENEEA. CDR3 size: 16 residues. CDR3 bases: TGTGCCAGCAGCTTAGGGACTAGCGGGGGCGGGGATGAGCAGTTCTTC. Its translation is CASSLGTSGGGDEQFF.

The J gene is TRBJ2-7, the V gene TRBV29-1; possibly TRBD1 for D (6 bases). The ends were cut back, 7 bases at V and 0 bases at J, with 10 bases in the middle. The length of the CDR3 is 12 residues. CDR1 and CDR2 (germline): SQVTM, ANQGSEA. The CDR3 bases are TGCAGCGCAGAAGGGGGCTCCTACGAGCAGTACTTC. Its translation: CSAEGGSYEQYF.

The table lists this clonotype with many counts. The rearrangement links TRBV7-2 to TRBJ1-2; 7 bases fit TRBD1. Germline CDR1 SGHTA, CDR2 FQGNSA. The CDR3 totals 18 residues. Trimming took 1 base from V and 1 from J; bases not matched to a gene: 12. CDR3 sequence reads: CASSLVSARGTNNYGYTF. DNA for the CDR3: TGTGCCAGCAGCTTAGTTTCGGCCAGGGGGACGAATAACTATGGCTACACCTTC.

This chain uses TRBV2 with TRBJ2-2; D unresolved. Trimming shortened V by 6 bases and J by 2 bases, and 7 bases separated the two germline ends. Germline CDR1 is SNHLY and CDR2 is FYNNEI. The CDR3 has 13 amino acids. Here the CDR3 DNA reads TGTGCCAGCAGCGAGAGTAACACCGGGGAGCTGTTTTTT. Translated: CASSESNTGELFF.

This clonotype was detected many times. The chain combines TRBV7-2 with TRBJ2-7; 10 nucleotides agree with TRBD2. The J segment lost 3 bases and the V segment lost 1 base, leaving 3 bases of the junction unmatched. Germline-derived CDR1 and CDR2 are SGHTA and FQGNSA. The CDR3 loop spans 15 amino acids. This CDR3 is CASSLGASGGYEQYF. In DNA, the CDR3 is TGTGCCAGCAGCTTAGGGGCTAGCGGGGGCTACGAGCAGTACTTC.

The chain couples TRBV10-3 to TRBJ2-1; D perhaps matches TRBD2 (7 bases). CDR3 length: 17 amino acids. Per germline, CDR1 ENHRY and CDR2 SYGVKD. The V end lost 3 bases, the J end lost 4 bases, and 19 bases lay between the germline ends. The CDR3 DNA reads as TGTGCCATCAGTGACGGGGGGCCCTCCCAAATGTACAATGAGCAGTTCTTC. Amino acid sequence: CAISDGGPSQMYNEQFF.

This clonotype was observed a handful of times. V gene TRBV27 combines with J gene TRBJ1-1; D remains unclear. From germline, CDR1 is MNHEY and CDR2 SMNVEV (reference sequence). Trimming removed 8 bases from V and 4 bases from J, with 14 bases in between. CDR3 size: 13 residues. The CDR3: CASGPGSGTEAFF. Here the CDR3 DNA reads TGTGCCAGCGGTCCCGGTTCCGGCACTGAAGCTTTCTTT.

The chain combines TRBV5-1 with TRBJ2-1; possibly TRBD2 for D (6 bases). Germline V CDR1 and CDR2: SGHRS, YFSETQ. The V and J ends lost 0 bases and 2 bases respectively, with 9 bases between them. The CDR3 spans 15 residues. CDR3 coding DNA: TGCGCCAGCAGCTTGGGGCTAGCGACCTACAATGAGCAGTTCTTC. Protein: CASSLGLATYNEQFF.

With respect to this clonotype: Possible read error: a much larger clone is one base away. The chain couples TRBV12-3 or TRBV12-4 to TRBJ1-1; possible D gene TRBD1, 6 bases. The CDR3 extends over 17 amino acids. CDR3 nucleotide sequence: TGTGCCAGCAGTGACCCGGGACAAAAGAGGTGGAACGCTGAAGCTTTCTTT. This encodes CASSDPGQKRWNAEAFF.